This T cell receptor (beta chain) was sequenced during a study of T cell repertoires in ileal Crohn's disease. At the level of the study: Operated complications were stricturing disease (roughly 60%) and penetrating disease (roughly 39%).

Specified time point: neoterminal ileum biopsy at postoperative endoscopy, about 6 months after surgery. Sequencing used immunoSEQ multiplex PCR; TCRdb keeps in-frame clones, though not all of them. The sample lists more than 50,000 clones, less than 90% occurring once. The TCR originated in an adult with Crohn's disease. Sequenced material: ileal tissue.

CDR3 amino acids: CASKSGGSVETQYF. CDR3 DNA: TGCGCCAGCAAAAGTGGGGGGTCGGTAGAGACCCAGTACTTC. The rearrangement joins TRBV5-1 to TRBJ2-5, with a weak D call TRBD2 (6 bases). Looked up from germline, CDR1 is SGHRS and CDR2 is YFSETQ. Trimming shortened V by 6 bases and J by 4 bases, and 16 bases separated the two germline ends. This CDR3 contains 14 residues.